This T cell receptor (beta chain) was sequenced in a study of T-cell reconstitution after alpha-beta-depleted transplantation in children. The TCRbeta library incorporated unique molecular identifiers. TCRdb processed the PCR reads anew with MiXCR; each CDR3 protein has one entry. The sample holds more than 250,000 distinct CDR3 sequences, more than 8% seen once. The length of the CDR3 is 12 residues. Trimming removed 3 bases at V and 4 bases at J, with 6 bases between. Germline lookup yields CDR1 KGHSH and CDR2 LQKENI. The receptor's source is a human donor who donated a stem cell graft to a child with SCID. The input for sequencing was PBMCs from the stem cell graft donor, taken from the stem cell graft. J is TRBJ1-1 and V is TRBV18, with D hard to call. The CDR3 DNA follows: TGTGCCAGCTCACCGTATGTCACTGAAGCTTTCTTT. Translating it yields CASSPYVTEAFF.